This T cell receptor beta chain was recovered during a study of blood T cell repertoires in COVID-19. CDR1 and CDR2 (germline): LNHDA, SQIVND (reference sequence). With 4 bases clipped from V and 5 bases from J, the junction kept 10 bases outside the gene matches. The CDR3 loop spans 15 amino acids. Original processing methods: Using reference gene primer amplification, nucleated cell counts were estimated. Sequencing was performed with immunoSEQ multiplex PCR; in TCRdb, only in-frame clones are kept and a portion is missing. D and trimming were read from the DNA, whereas the V and J calls and clone size are those reported in that table. Of 200,000 to 250,000 clones listed, approximately 90% are singletons.

The specimen was peripheral blood. The sequence derives from a man younger than 45 with COVID-19, enrolled during active disease. V gene TRBV19 combines with J gene TRBJ1-1, with TRBD1 identical over 7 bases. The CDR3 bases are TGTGCCAGTAGTACCCGACAGGGCATTTGGACTGAAGCTTTCTTT. This gives the protein CASSTRQGIWTEAFF.